This entry features one T cell receptor (beta chain) sequence. The data stem from a study of blood T cell repertoires in COVID-19. Looking at the study overall: Collection of acute and convalescent COVID-19 samples took place in the United States, Italy and Spain.

Participant ages covered 18 to 89 years across 25 or so US areas. Recovery among Cohort 3 donors was established by two negative PCRs, clearance, or symptom resolution. Germline CDR1 and CDR2: LGHNT and FRNRAP. This CDR3 contains 13 residues. V shed 5 bases, J shed 4 bases, and the junction held 3 bases outside the gene matches. Authors' methods: Amplification from reference gene primers served as the basis for estimated nucleated cell counts. Sequencing was performed with immunoSEQ multiplex PCR; in TCRdb, only in-frame clones are kept and a portion is missing. The V and J calls and clone size are taken from that table; D and trimming were inferred from the DNA. The table records a few hundred thousand clones, approximately 92% of them present only once.

The TCR sequence derives from a man between 18 and 29 years old who had recovered from COVID-19. Sequencing was done on a sample of PBMCs or T cells enriched from blood (not recorded which). This chain connects TRBV12-5 to TRBJ1-2; the match to TRBD1 covers 8 bases. CDR3 amino acids: CASGGDRSYGYTF. Here the CDR3 DNA reads TGTGCTAGTGGTGGGGACAGGAGCTATGGCTACACCTTC.